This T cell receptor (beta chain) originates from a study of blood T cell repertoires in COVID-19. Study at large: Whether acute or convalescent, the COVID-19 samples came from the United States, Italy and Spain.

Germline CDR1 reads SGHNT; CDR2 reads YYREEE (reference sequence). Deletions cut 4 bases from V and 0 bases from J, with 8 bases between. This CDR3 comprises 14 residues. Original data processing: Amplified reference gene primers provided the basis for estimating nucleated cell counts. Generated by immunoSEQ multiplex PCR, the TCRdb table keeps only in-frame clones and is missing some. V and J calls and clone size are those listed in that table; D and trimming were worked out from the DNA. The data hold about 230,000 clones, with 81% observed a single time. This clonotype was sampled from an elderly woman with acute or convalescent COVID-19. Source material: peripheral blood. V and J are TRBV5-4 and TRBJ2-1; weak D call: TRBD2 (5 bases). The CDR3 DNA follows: TGTGCCAGCAGCCCGGGGAACTCCTACAATGAGCAGTTCTTC. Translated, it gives CASSPGNSYNEQFF.